This T cell receptor (beta chain) is from a study of CD8+CD57+ T cells in acquired aplastic anemia. Across the study: Sorted CD4+ and CD8+ cells yielded 3.2 ug of DNA on average. Healthy donors had, on average, approximately 9.9 million reads for their CD4+ cells.

CDR3 length: 16 amino acids. Trimming cost V 5 bases and J 2 bases, with 18 bases left between them. CDR1 is SGHTA, CDR2 FQGTGA, per germline. Using genomic DNA as the template, TCR beta VDJ and CDR3 profiling was carried out. TCRdb re-analysed the reads in MiXCR, keeping a single row per CDR3 protein. The sample carries fewer than 250,000 distinct CDR3 sequences, about half recorded once. Findings of the study overall: No significant patient-versus-control difference appeared in CD8+ Simpson's diversity. Overlapping CD8+ CDR3 repertoires of patients and controls contained roughly 29 shared sequences.

With respect to this clonotype: No antigen is known for it.

The rearrangement links TRBV7-3 to TRBJ2-5; D might be TRBD1 or TRBD2, each matching 7 bases. The sequencing input was sorted CD4+, CD8+, or CD8+CD57+ T cells (not recorded which) from PBMCs. The sequence derives from a human donor in good health, serving as a control. CDR3 residues: CASSPSGGASQETQYF. As DNA, the CDR3 is TGTGCCAGCAGCCCCTCAGGGGGGGCATCTCAAGAGACCCAGTACTTC.